This TCR beta chain comes out of a study of blood T cell repertoires in COVID-19. Whole-study context: From the United States, Italy and Spain came samples of acute and convalescent COVID-19. T cells, B-cell-depleted T cells, or PBMCs supplied cDNA or gDNA.

Deletions cut 2 bases from V and 1 base from J, with 14 bases between. The germline V gene encodes CDR1 KGHSH and CDR2 LQKENI. The CDR3 consists of 16 residues. Libraries were prepared by immunoSEQ multiplex PCR; TCRdb keeps only in-frame clonotypes and omits some of them. The data show 90,000 to 100,000 clones, with 86% seen just once and 1.5% to 2% held by the top ten. The chain links TRBV18 to TRBJ1-1; TRBD1 might be the D (5 bases). The specimen sequenced was peripheral blood. This sequence originates from a man older than 75 with acute or convalescent COVID-19. The chain's CDR3 is CASSPAPGRENTEAFF. CDR3 nucleotide sequence: TGTGCCAGCTCACCAGCGCCTGGCAGGGAGAACACTGAAGCTTTCTTT.